The clone carrying this T cell receptor beta chain was seen once. The data were produced by immunoSEQ multiplex PCR, yet TCRdb's version contains in-frame clones alone and is incomplete. This table has about 34,000 clones, roughly 90% appearing once. These data come from a study of blood T cell repertoires in COVID-19. The length of the CDR3 is 13 residues. V lost 6 bases to trimming and J lost 6 bases; unmatched junction nucleotides: 5. V gene TRBV12-3 or TRBV12-4 combines with J gene TRBJ2-1; 7 nucleotides agree with TRBD2. Source material: peripheral blood. This receptor was taken from a human donor with active COVID-19. The donor label of this sample is uncertain. CDR3 bases: TGTGCCAGCAGCACGCGGGGGTCCAATGAGCAGTTCTTC. It specifies CASSTRGSNEQFF.